A single sample is the source of the 15 T cell receptor beta chains below, sequenced in a study of T cells in Graves' hyperthyroidism and ophthalmopathy. RNA transcripts provided the source from which TCR beta CDR3 regions were amplified. The HTBI primer set drove a first-round RT-PCR of the TCR CDR3. TCRdb reanalysed the multiplex PCR reads using MiXCR and keeps one entry per CDR3 protein. The table records fewer than 650,000 distinct CDR3 sequences, about 14% of them present only once. The sequenced sample consisted of blood. These receptors were obtained from a woman in her twenties or thirties with Graves' hyperthyroidism that later progressed to Graves' ophthalmopathy.

This clonotype has a count of ten or more. The chain couples TRBV10-3 to TRBJ2-7; D uncertain. CDR3 size: 12 residues. The germline gives CDR1 ENHRY, CDR2 SYGVKD. V was clipped by 2 bases and J by 3 bases, with 5 bases between them. The CDR3 sequence is CAISETSYEQYF. DNA for the CDR3: TGTGCCATCAGTGAGACCAGCTACGAGCAGTACTTC.

This clonotype was recorded at least ten times. The rearrangement uses TRBV30 and TRBJ1-1; 9 bases align to TRBD1. The CDR3 totals 15 residues. After removal of 3 bases from V and 4 bases from J, the junction contained 9 bases not matched to a gene. Per the germline V gene, CDR1 is GTSNPN and CDR2 is SVGIG (reference sequence). In DNA, the CDR3 is TGTGCCTGGAGGGACAGGGGCGCCCGAGGCACTGAAGCTTTCTTT. It yields the protein CAWRDRGARGTEAFF.

This clonotype was counted at least ten times. The chain combines TRBV24-1 with TRBJ2-1; 11 positions match TRBD1. Germline CDR1 and CDR2: KGHDR and SFDVKD. The CDR3 is made up of 14 amino acids. Losses at the gene ends were 12 bases for V and 7 bases for J; bases not matched to a gene: 10. Written as DNA, the CDR3 is TGTGCCGCGTCGGGACAGGGGGAAATGAATGAGCAGTTCTTC. Its protein product is CAASGQGEMNEQFF.

The gene calls are TRBV7-2 and TRBJ1-6; D uncertain. The CDR3 runs 15 residues. Between the trimmed V and J ends, which lost 5 bases and 13 bases, there was a span of 21 bases. Germline V gene lookup returns CDR1 SGHTA and CDR2 FQGNSA. CDR3 nucleotides: TGTGCCAGCAGCCCGCCGGGGTGGGGTGTCCCCCCCCTCCACTTT. This codes for CASSPPGWGVPPLHF.

A few counts support this clonotype. One end of the junction fails to match germline, which may point to a read error. This chain uses TRBV12-3 or TRBV12-4 with TRBJ1-6, with D tentatively TRBD1 (5 bases). CDR3 length: 14 amino acids. The CDR3 region is CAGSPTDYNSPPHF. The CDR3 DNA reads as TGTGCCGGCAGTCCGACAGACTATAATTCACCCCCCCACTTT.

This clonotype was picked up a small number of times. The J gene is TRBJ2-5, the V gene TRBV20-1, with no clear D. This CDR3 contains 12 residues. The germline V gene has CDR1 DFQATT and CDR2 SNEGSKA (reference sequence). V was clipped by 6 bases and J by 6 bases, with 14 bases between them. The CDR3, as DNA: TGCAGTGCCCCGGCCGTTGGGAAGACCCAGTACTTC. Amino acids: CSAPAVGKTQYF.

The V and J genes are TRBV10-1 and TRBJ1-2; D is ambiguous. Trimming left V 8 bases short and J 6 bases short, with 10 bases between. CDR1 is WNHNN, CDR2 SYGVQD, per germline (reference sequence). This CDR3 region has 11 residues. The CDR3: CASERLDGYTF. CDR3 in DNA: TGCGCCAGCGAAAGACTGGATGGCTACACCTTC.

This clonotype was counted ten times or more. No conserved phenylalanine or tryptophan is present at the end of the CDR3, so a read error is the likely explanation. The chain couples TRBV6-9 to TRBJ1-2; D is undetermined. The CDR3 runs 13 residues. CDR1 is MNHGY and CDR2 is SVAAGI in the germline V gene. V gave up 2 bases and J gave up 3 bases, with 7 bases separating them. The CDR3 region is CASSYRADYGYTL. The CDR3 DNA reads as TGTGCCAGCAGTTATCGGGCTGACTATGGCTACACCCTC.

V and J are TRBV28 and TRBJ1-2, with 8 bases fitting TRBD1. Germline CDR1 is MDHEN and CDR2 is SYDVKM. V gave up 8 bases and J gave up 4 bases; unmatched junction bases: 21. The CDR3 covers 18 residues. Written as DNA, the CDR3 is TGTGCCAGCGGATTGGACAGGGAAGCAGGGGGCGCCGGCTATGGCTACACCTTC. This codes for CASGLDREAGGAGYGYTF.

This clonotype was observed many times. A clone one base away is much larger, so this may be a read error. The V call is TRBV28, the J call TRBJ1-1; 8 nucleotides line up with TRBD1. The ends lost 5 bases at V and 0 bases at J; junction bases unmatched: 2. The CDR3 spans 14 residues. Looked up from germline, CDR1 is MDHEN and CDR2 is SYDVKM. CDR3 region: CASSKQGVNTEAFF. The CDR3 bases are TGTGCCAGCAGTAAACAGGGGGTGAACACTGAAGCTTTCTTT.

This clonotype was detected ten times or more. The genes are TRBV30 and TRBJ2-1, with 9 positions matching TRBD2. This CDR3 contains 11 residues. The V and J ends lost 1 base and 12 bases, in that order; junction bases with no gene match: 1. From germline, CDR1 is GTSNPN and CDR2 SVGIG (reference sequence). The CDR3 DNA reads TGTGCCTGGAGTGCGCGGGAGGGGCAGTTCTTC. Protein: CAWSAREGQFF.

Concerning this clonotype: Given a much more abundant clone one base away, this may be a read error. The CDR3: CASNATGWDGYTF. The DNA of the CDR3 is TGTGCCTCCAATGCCACAGGGTGGGATGGCTACACCTTC. The V call is TRBV30, the J call TRBJ1-2, with D maybe TRBD1 (6 bases). The CDR3 extends over 13 amino acids. The germline V and J ends were trimmed by 7 bases and 6 bases, with 18 bases remaining between them. The germline V gene encodes CDR1 GTSNPN and CDR2 SVGIG (reference sequence).

This clonotype was counted at least ten times. The chain has TRBV5-1 and TRBJ1-1; TRBD1 might be the D (5 bases). Looked up from germline, CDR1 is SGHRS and CDR2 is YFSETQ. V lost 5 bases, J lost 1 base, and 12 bases lay in between. The CDR3 has 14 amino acids. This CDR3 reads CASSTGGTNTEAFF. The CDR3 DNA reads as TGCGCCAGCAGTACGGGAGGGACGAACACTGAAGCTTTCTTT.

This clonotype has ten or more counts. The J gene is TRBJ2-3, the V gene TRBV20-1, with D possibly matching TRBD2 (5 bases). This CDR3 spans 13 amino acids. V lost 6 bases, J lost 0 bases, and 10 bases lay in between. The germline V gene has CDR1 DFQATT and CDR2 SNEGSKA (reference sequence). The CDR3 coding sequence is TGCAGTGCAAAAAGCGGAAGCACAGATACGCAGTATTTT. This codes for CSAKSGSTDTQYF.

This clonotype has more than one count but fewer than ten. J is TRBJ1-1 and V is TRBV7-9; D uncertain. CDR3 length: 12 residues. CDR1 is SEHNR and CDR2 is FQNEAQ in the germline V gene (reference sequence). The V end was cut by 4 bases, the J end by 8 bases, with 11 bases between. CDR3 residues: CASSSGRLEAFF. CDR3 DNA: TGTGCCAGCAGCTCTGGCCGTTTGGAAGCTTTCTTT.